This TCR beta chain derives from a study of CD8 T cells in Susac syndrome. This CDR3 region has 13 residues. Trimming stripped 7 bases from V and 10 bases from J, with 17 bases between. RNA was extracted with the RNeasy kit, and a quantity of about 0.45 to 1 ug was reverse transcribed using random hexamers. By means of immunoSEQ multiplex PCR, TCR beta CDR3 spanning 54 Vbeta and 13 Jbeta underwent amplification. One entry per CDR3 protein results from TCRdb running MiXCR on the immunoSEQ multiplex PCR reads. The sample has roughly 150,000 distinct CDR3 sequences; about 95% are singletons. Sequencing targeted TCR beta in T cells from blood (CD8+ and CD4+). The multiple sclerosis control group comprised treatment-naive patients with stable or active relapsing-remitting disease. TEMRA cells were enriched by FACS, and CD4+ and CD8+ T cells were negatively isolated.

This TCR was recovered from a human donor with multiple sclerosis. The chain is built from TRBV12-3 or TRBV12-4 and TRBJ2-1, with D perhaps matching TRBD1 or TRBD2 (7 bases each). The specimen sequenced was CD8+ T cells from PBMCs. The DNA of the CDR3 is TGTGCCAGCAACCAGGGGGGGGCTTGGGAGCAGTTCTTC. This encodes CASNQGGAWEQFF.